What follows describes a single TCR beta chain. The data are from a study of shared clonotypes between healthy human individuals. Produced via immunoSEQ multiplex PCR; TCRdb's table is partial and in-frame only. The sample contains roughly 2,000,000 clones, 93% of which appear only once. As defined, naive CD8 cells were CD45RO-negative and positively selected for CCR7, with terminally differentiated effector memory CD45RA+ cells excluded. The donors, all of them Caucasian adults, lived in Nashville, Tennessee. V was pared by 2 bases and J by 0 bases, with 9 bases between. CDR3 length: 15 residues. Germline-derived CDR1 and CDR2 are SGHTS and YDEGEE.

The sample taken for sequencing was naive CD8+ T cells from PBMCs. The chain recombines TRBV5-8 with TRBJ1-3; the D gene is possibly TRBD1 (5 bases). The TCR comes from a man aged 18 to 30 in good health. Some clones in this sample may be carry-over from other donors' samples. This CDR3 is CASSLGEFSGNTIYF. The CDR3 DNA reads TGTGCCAGCAGCTTAGGGGAATTCTCTGGAAACACCATATATTTT.